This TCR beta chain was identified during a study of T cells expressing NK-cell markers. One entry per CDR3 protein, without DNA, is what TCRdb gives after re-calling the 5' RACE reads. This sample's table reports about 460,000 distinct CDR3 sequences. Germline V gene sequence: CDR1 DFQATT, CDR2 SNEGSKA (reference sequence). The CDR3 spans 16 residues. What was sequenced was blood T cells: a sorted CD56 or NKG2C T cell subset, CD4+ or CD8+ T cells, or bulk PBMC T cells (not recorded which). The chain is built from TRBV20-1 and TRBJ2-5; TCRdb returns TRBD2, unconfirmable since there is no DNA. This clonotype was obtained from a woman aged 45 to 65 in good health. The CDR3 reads CSALPTSGRARETQYF.